This TCR beta chain was obtained from a study of regulatory T cells in long-lasting Graves disease. Study-wide results and caveats: Newly diagnosed Graves' patients exceeded persistent ones in TCR diversity. With persistent disease, TRBV28, TRBJ1-2 and TRBJ2-5 were the favored segments.

Described time point: newly diagnosed GD, antithyroid drugs for less than 3 months. Generation of the TCR library employed RNA extracted from PBMCs. This clonotype was seen ten or more times. The antigen remains unidentified. Building the TCR beta libraries relied on iRepertoire HTBI primers, and CDR3 regions underwent Arm-PCR. TCRdb called the multiplex PCR reads again in MiXCR, with one record for every CDR3 protein. The sample lists more than 400,000 distinct CDR3 sequences; about 16% were seen once. There are 13 residues in the CDR3. Germline values: CDR1 DFQATT, CDR2 SNEGSKA (reference sequence). The V segment lost 2 bases and the J segment 6 bases; nucleotides outside the gene matches: 1. This sample also belongs to another study, concerning T cells in Graves' hyperthyroidism and ophthalmopathy. That paper adds: Most thyroid clonotypes with frequency above 0.001 were detected in blood.

The chain combines TRBV20-1 with TRBJ2-7, with 13 bases lining up with TRBD2. This clonotype was sampled from a man aged 35-49 years with Graves disease. This material consisted of peripheral blood mononuclear cells (PBMCs), taken at new diagnosis, from a patient treated with antithyroid drugs. The DNA of the CDR3 is TGCAGTGCTAGACGGACTAGCGGGAGCGAGCAGTACTTC. It encodes CSARRTSGSEQYF.